This T cell receptor (beta chain) was retrieved from a study of regulatory T cells in long-lasting Graves disease. Points from the study as a whole: Repertoires from persistent disease leaned toward TRBV28, TRBJ1-2 and TRBJ2-5. Possibly, too few samples lowered accuracy.

CDR3-region Arm-PCR and iRepertoire HTBI primers produced the TCR beta libraries. From the multiplex PCR reads, TCRdb called clonotypes with MiXCR, one entry per CDR3 protein. The table has a few hundred thousand distinct CDR3 sequences, 15% seen once. This clonotype was detected ten times or more. As yet, its antigen is unknown. The CDR3 consists of 16 residues. From germline, CDR1 is SEHNR and CDR2 FQNEAQ (reference sequence). Trimming left V 4 bases short and J 5 bases short, with 18 bases between. Time point: newly diagnosed GD, antithyroid drugs for less than 3 months. Preparation of the TCR library used RNA extracted from PBMCs. This sample was also put to use in a study of T cells in Graves' hyperthyroidism and ophthalmopathy. That source adds: Diagnoses rested on clinical symptoms, serum thyroxine and TRAb, thyroid ultrasound and orbital computed tomography. Most thyroid clonotypes that were expanded above 0.001 also turned up in blood.

This chain uses TRBV7-9 with TRBJ2-1; perhaps TRBD1 as D (5 bases). This specimen consisted of peripheral blood mononuclear cells (PBMCs), obtained at new diagnosis, from a patient treated with antithyroid drugs. This TCR came from a middle-aged woman with Graves disease. CDR3 sequence reads: CASSSLQGQADNEQFF. The DNA for the CDR3 is TGTGCCAGCAGCTCCCTTCAAGGACAAGCTGACAATGAGCAGTTCTTC.